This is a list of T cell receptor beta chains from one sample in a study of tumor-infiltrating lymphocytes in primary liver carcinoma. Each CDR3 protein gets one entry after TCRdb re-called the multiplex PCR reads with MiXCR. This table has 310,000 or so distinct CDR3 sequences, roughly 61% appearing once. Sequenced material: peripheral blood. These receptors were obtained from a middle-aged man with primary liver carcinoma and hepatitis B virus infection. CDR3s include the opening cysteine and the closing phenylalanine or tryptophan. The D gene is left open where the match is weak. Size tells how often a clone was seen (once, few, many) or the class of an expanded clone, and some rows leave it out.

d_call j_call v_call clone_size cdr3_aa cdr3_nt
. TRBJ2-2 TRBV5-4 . CASSHSEELFF TGTGCCAGCAGCCACTCAGAGGAGCTGTTTTTT
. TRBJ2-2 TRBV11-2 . CASSLGAVSTGELFF TGTGCCAGCAGCTTAGGGGCAGTGAGCACCGGGGAGCTCTTTTTT
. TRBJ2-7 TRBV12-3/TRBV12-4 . CASSLGLPYKEYF TGTGCCAGCAGTTTAGGCCTGCCTTACAAGGAGTACTTC
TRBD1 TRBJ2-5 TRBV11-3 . CASRLSAGGPGPQYF TGTGCCAGCAGATTAAGCGCAGGGGGCCCCGGACCCCAGTACTTC
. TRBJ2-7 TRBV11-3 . CPSIPVGRPSEQYF TGTCCCAGCATCCCGGTGGGGCGCCCGTCCGAGCAGTACTTC
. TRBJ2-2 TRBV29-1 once CNADAGKTGELFF TGCAACGCCGATGCAGGGAAAACCGGGGAGCTGTTTTTT
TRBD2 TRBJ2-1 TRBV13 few CASSSGTSGSSYNEQFF TGTGCCAGCAGCTCGGGGACTAGCGGCAGCTCCTACAATGAGCAGTTCTTC
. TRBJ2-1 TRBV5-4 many CASSDAPGNEQFF TGTGCCAGCAGCGACGCTCCTGGCAATGAGCAGTTCTTC
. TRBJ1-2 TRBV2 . CASRGGSQSNYGYTF TGTGCCAGCAGAGGGGGGTCCCAATCCAACTATGGCTACACCTTC
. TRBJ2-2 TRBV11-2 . CASSLAGHLRGAGELFF TGTGCCAGCAGCTTAGCGGGACACCTGAGGGGCGCCGGGGAGCTGTTTTTT
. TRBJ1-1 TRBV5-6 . CASSLSEEGVFGTEASF TGTGCCAGCAGCTTGTCGGAGGAGGGGGTATTTGGCACTGAAGCTTCCTTT
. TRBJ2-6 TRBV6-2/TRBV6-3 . CASSLSGNSGANVLTF TGTGCCAGCAGTTTATCCGGGAACTCTGGGGCCAACGTCCTGACTTTC
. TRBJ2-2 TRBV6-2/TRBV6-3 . CANSWTPGATRGLSGGELFF TGTGCCAACAGTTGGACTCCGGGCGCGACTAGAGGGTTGTCTGGCGGGGAGCTGTTTTTT